These T cell receptor beta chains were read from a single sample in a study of blood T cell repertoires in COVID-19. Using immunoSEQ multiplex PCR, the repertoire was profiled, and TCRdb retains in-frame clones only, with some absent. The sample carries around 200,000 clones, roughly 86% recorded once. Sequencing was performed on PBMCs or T cells enriched from blood (not recorded which). All receptors come from a man in his forties with acute COVID-19. The CDR3 runs from the conserved cysteine through the conserved F or W. The D gene is left open where the match is weak. Not all rows give a size; the values are once, few, many and, for expanded clones, a class.

CDR3 length: 14
D gene: TRBD2
J gene: TRBJ2-3
clone size: .
V gene: TRBV3-1/TRBV3-2
CDR3 protein: CASSPLAGADTQYF
CDR3 DNA: TGTGCCAGCAGCCCCCTAGCGGGAGCAGATACGCAGTATTTT

CDR3 length: 14
D gene: TRBD1
J gene: TRBJ2-2
clone size: .
V gene: TRBV27
CDR3 protein: CASSGRGITGELFF
CDR3 DNA: TGTGCCAGCAGCGGCAGGGGGATCACCGGGGAGCTGTTTTTT

CDR3 length: 15
D gene: TRBD2
J gene: TRBJ2-7
clone size: .
V gene: TRBV4-3
CDR3 protein: CASSQGLAGAYEQYF
CDR3 DNA: TGCGCCAGCAGCCAAGGTTTAGCGGGAGCATACGAGCAGTACTTC

CDR3 length: 14
D gene: .
J gene: TRBJ2-3
clone size: .
V gene: TRBV3-1/TRBV3-2
CDR3 protein: CASSQLGATDTQYF
CDR3 DNA: TGTGCCAGCAGCCAGCTAGGAGCCACAGATACGCAGTATTTT

CDR3 length: 14
D gene: TRBD2
J gene: TRBJ2-7
clone size: .
V gene: TRBV28
CDR3 protein: CASRDAGGVYEQYF
CDR3 DNA: TGTGCCAGCAGAGACGCGGGGGGGGTCTACGAGCAGTACTTC

CDR3 length: 15
D gene: .
J gene: TRBJ2-6
clone size: .
V gene: TRBV28
CDR3 protein: CASMDRTSGANVLTF
CDR3 DNA: TGTGCCAGCATGGACAGAACCTCTGGGGCCAACGTCCTGACTTTC

CDR3 length: 14
D gene: .
J gene: TRBJ1-1
clone size: .
V gene: TRBV11-2
CDR3 protein: CASRSQGSSTEAFF
CDR3 DNA: TGTGCCAGCAGATCGCAGGGTTCGTCCACTGAAGCTTTCTTT

CDR3 length: 14
D gene: .
J gene: TRBJ2-2
clone size: .
V gene: TRBV24-1
CDR3 protein: CATSDLGATGELFF
CDR3 DNA: TGTGCCACCAGTGATTTAGGGGCCACCGGGGAGCTGTTTTTT

CDR3 length: 14
D gene: TRBD1
J gene: TRBJ1-1
clone size: .
V gene: TRBV5-6
CDR3 protein: CASSWTTGGTEAFF
CDR3 DNA: TGTGCCAGCAGCTGGACAACAGGGGGCACTGAAGCTTTCTTT

CDR3 length: 13
D gene: .
J gene: TRBJ2-7
clone size: .
V gene: TRBV5-8
CDR3 protein: CASSLLSYYEQYF
CDR3 DNA: TGTGCCAGCAGCTTGCTTTCGTATTACGAGCAGTACTTC

CDR3 length: 16
D gene: .
J gene: TRBJ2-1
clone size: .
V gene: TRBV24-1
CDR3 protein: CATSDSWTESYNEQFF
CDR3 DNA: TGTGCCACCAGTGATTCTTGGACAGAATCCTACAATGAGCAGTTCTTC

CDR3 length: 16
D gene: TRBD2
J gene: TRBJ2-3
clone size: .
V gene: TRBV7-3
CDR3 protein: CASSLILAGGTDTQYF
CDR3 DNA: TGTGCCAGCAGCTTAATACTAGCGGGAGGTACAGATACGCAGTATTTT

CDR3 length: 14
D gene: .
J gene: TRBJ1-5
clone size: .
V gene: TRBV10-3
CDR3 protein: CAISDGLSNQPQHF
CDR3 DNA: TGTGCCATCAGTGACGGTCTTAGCAATCAGCCCCAGCATTTT

CDR3 length: 11
D gene: .
J gene: TRBJ2-5
clone size: .
V gene: TRBV20-1
CDR3 protein: CSARDRETQYF
CDR3 DNA: TGCAGTGCTAGAGATCGGGAGACCCAGTACTTC

CDR3 length: 14
D gene: .
J gene: TRBJ2-5
clone size: .
V gene: TRBV7-9
CDR3 protein: CASTEVEGAETQYF
CDR3 DNA: TGTGCCAGCACCGAAGTGGAGGGGGCAGAGACCCAGTACTTC

CDR3 length: 14
D gene: TRBD1
J gene: TRBJ2-7
clone size: few
V gene: TRBV9
CDR3 protein: CASSVGDRPYEQYF
CDR3 DNA: TGTGCCAGCAGCGTAGGGGACAGGCCCTACGAGCAGTACTTC

CDR3 length: 14
D gene: TRBD2
J gene: TRBJ2-1
clone size: many
V gene: TRBV28
CDR3 protein: CASTRLARSYEQFF
CDR3 DNA: TGTGCCAGCACCAGACTAGCCAGGAGCTATGAGCAGTTCTTC

CDR3 length: 16
D gene: TRBD2
J gene: TRBJ2-7
clone size: .
V gene: TRBV2
CDR3 protein: CASSRSGTSGSGEQYF
CDR3 DNA: TGTGCCAGCAGTCGTTCCGGGACTAGCGGGAGTGGCGAGCAGTACTTC

CDR3 length: 15
D gene: .
J gene: TRBJ1-4
clone size: .
V gene: TRBV9
CDR3 protein: CASSVSGGWREKLFF
CDR3 DNA: TGTGCCAGCAGCGTTTCCGGGGGATGGCGGGAAAAACTGTTTTTT

CDR3 length: 15
D gene: TRBD2
J gene: TRBJ2-7
clone size: .
V gene: TRBV9
CDR3 protein: CASSVRAGVIYEQYF
CDR3 DNA: TGTGCCAGCAGCGTCAGAGCGGGAGTGATCTACGAGCAGTACTTC

CDR3 length: 16
D gene: .
J gene: TRBJ2-7
clone size: .
V gene: TRBV6-5
CDR3 protein: CASSYSERGVNYEQYF
CDR3 DNA: TGTGCCAGCAGTTACTCGGAAAGGGGTGTCAACTACGAGCAGTACTTC

CDR3 length: 13
D gene: .
J gene: TRBJ1-1
clone size: .
V gene: TRBV3-1/TRBV3-2
CDR3 protein: CASSQEGSTEAFF
CDR3 DNA: TGTGCCAGCAGCCAAGAGGGGAGCACTGAAGCTTTCTTT

CDR3 length: 14
D gene: TRBD1
J gene: TRBJ1-1
clone size: .
V gene: TRBV28
CDR3 protein: CASSLGQGWTEAFF
CDR3 DNA: TGTGCCAGCAGTTTGGGACAGGGGTGGACTGAAGCTTTCTTT

CDR3 length: 14
D gene: .
J gene: TRBJ2-3
clone size: .
V gene: TRBV5-5
CDR3 protein: CASSAGTFPDTQYF
CDR3 DNA: TGTGCCAGCAGCGCCGGGACTTTCCCAGATACGCAGTATTTT

CDR3 length: 13
D gene: TRBD1
J gene: TRBJ1-1
clone size: few
V gene: TRBV7-9
CDR3 protein: CATTTGIGTEAFF
CDR3 DNA: TGTGCCACTACGACAGGGATTGGCACTGAAGCTTTCTTT

CDR3 length: 15
D gene: TRBD1
J gene: TRBJ1-4
clone size: .
V gene: TRBV2
CDR3 protein: CASRRDREGDEKLFF
CDR3 DNA: TGTGCCAGCAGACGGGACAGGGAAGGGGATGAAAAACTGTTTTTT

CDR3 length: 13
D gene: .
J gene: TRBJ2-7
clone size: .
V gene: TRBV24-1
CDR3 protein: CATSGRSSYEQYF
CDR3 DNA: TGTGCCACCAGTGGGCGGAGCTCCTACGAGCAGTACTTC

CDR3 length: 15
D gene: .
J gene: TRBJ1-3
clone size: .
V gene: TRBV6-5
CDR3 protein: CASSYTLEAGNTIYF
CDR3 DNA: TGTGCCAGCAGTTACACCCTGGAGGCAGGAAACACCATATATTTT

CDR3 length: 16
D gene: .
J gene: TRBJ2-1
clone size: once
V gene: TRBV4-2
CDR3 protein: CASSQDTAGDYNEQFF
CDR3 DNA: TGTGCCAGCAGCCAAGATACAGCGGGTGACTACAATGAGCAGTTCTTC

CDR3 length: 13
D gene: .
J gene: TRBJ2-5
clone size: .
V gene: TRBV11-3
CDR3 protein: CASSLRPGETQYF
CDR3 DNA: TGTGCCAGCAGCTTACGGCCAGGGGAGACCCAGTACTTC

CDR3 length: 13
D gene: .
J gene: TRBJ2-5
clone size: .
V gene: TRBV12-2
CDR3 protein: CASRAGWVKTQYF
CDR3 DNA: TGTGCAAGTCGTGCGGGTTGGGTAAAGACCCAGTACTTC

CDR3 length: 17
D gene: TRBD1
J gene: TRBJ2-1
clone size: .
V gene: TRBV9
CDR3 protein: CASSVAPGTASYNEQFF
CDR3 DNA: TGTGCCAGCAGCGTAGCCCCCGGGACAGCCTCCTACAATGAGCAGTTCTTC

CDR3 length: 11
D gene: .
J gene: TRBJ2-1
clone size: .
V gene: TRBV12-3/TRBV12-4
CDR3 protein: CASSLAVEQFF
CDR3 DNA: TGTGCCAGCAGTTTGGCCGTTGAGCAGTTCTTC

CDR3 length: 14
D gene: TRBD2
J gene: TRBJ2-5
clone size: .
V gene: TRBV9
CDR3 protein: CASSALAGVETQYF
CDR3 DNA: TGTGCCAGCAGCGCACTAGCGGGAGTGGAGACCCAGTACTTC

CDR3 length: 16
D gene: TRBD2
J gene: TRBJ2-3
clone size: .
V gene: TRBV9
CDR3 protein: CASSPIGRVGTDTQYF
CDR3 DNA: TGTGCCAGCAGCCCTATCGGGAGGGTGGGCACAGATACGCAGTATTTT

CDR3 length: 12
D gene: .
J gene: TRBJ1-1
clone size: .
V gene: TRBV5-1
CDR3 protein: CASSLRGTEAFF
CDR3 DNA: TGCGCCAGCAGCTTGCGGGGAACTGAAGCTTTCTTT

CDR3 length: 16
D gene: TRBD2
J gene: TRBJ2-1
clone size: .
V gene: TRBV7-3
CDR3 protein: CASSSRLAGAPNEQFF
CDR3 DNA: TGTGCCAGCAGCTCCCGGCTAGCGGGAGCTCCCAATGAGCAGTTCTTC

CDR3 length: 16
D gene: TRBD1
J gene: TRBJ1-1
clone size: .
V gene: TRBV18
CDR3 protein: CASSRTIQGADTEAFF
CDR3 DNA: TGTGCCAGCTCGCGGACGATACAGGGGGCTGACACTGAAGCTTTCTTT

CDR3 length: 14
D gene: .
J gene: TRBJ1-1
clone size: .
V gene: TRBV6-2/TRBV6-3
CDR3 protein: CASSYSWAGNEAFF
CDR3 DNA: TGTGCCAGCAGTTACTCGTGGGCAGGGAATGAAGCTTTCTTT

CDR3 length: 13
D gene: .
J gene: TRBJ1-2
clone size: once
V gene: TRBV2
CDR3 protein: CASSVRVLDGYTF
CDR3 DNA: TGTGCCAGCAGTGTCAGGGTTTTAGATGGCTACACCTTC

CDR3 length: 16
D gene: TRBD1
J gene: TRBJ2-2
clone size: .
V gene: TRBV19
CDR3 protein: CASSEDRGSRGGELFF
CDR3 DNA: TGTGCCAGTAGTGAAGACAGGGGAAGTAGAGGCGGGGAGCTGTTTTTT

CDR3 length: 19
D gene: TRBD1
J gene: TRBJ1-5
clone size: .
V gene: TRBV4-2
CDR3 protein: CASSPYGQGGHIGNQPQHF
CDR3 DNA: TGTGCCAGCAGCCCCTACGGACAGGGTGGACACATAGGGAATCAGCCCCAGCATTTT

CDR3 length: 15
D gene: .
J gene: TRBJ2-5
clone size: .
V gene: TRBV7-7
CDR3 protein: CASSWGRQAQETQYF
CDR3 DNA: TGTGCCAGCAGCTGGGGTAGACAGGCACAAGAGACCCAGTACTTC

CDR3 length: 12
D gene: TRBD2
J gene: TRBJ2-7
clone size: .
V gene: TRBV5-1
CDR3 protein: CASSLDGGRPYF
CDR3 DNA: TGCGCCAGCAGCTTGGACGGCGGGAGACCGTACTTC

CDR3 length: 15
D gene: TRBD2
J gene: TRBJ2-3
clone size: .
V gene: TRBV19
CDR3 protein: CASIRVAGVTDTQYF
CDR3 DNA: TGTGCCAGTATTCGTGTAGCGGGGGTCACAGATACGCAGTATTTT

CDR3 length: 14
D gene: .
J gene: TRBJ1-1
clone size: .
V gene: TRBV18
CDR3 protein: CASSYRVSGTEAFF
CDR3 DNA: TGTGCCAGCTCATACCGGGTTTCTGGGACTGAAGCTTTCTTT

CDR3 length: 12
D gene: TRBD2
J gene: TRBJ2-3
clone size: .
V gene: TRBV12-3/TRBV12-4
CDR3 protein: CASRGGTDTQYF
CDR3 DNA: TGTGCCAGCAGGGGGGGGACAGATACGCAGTATTTT

CDR3 length: 12
D gene: .
J gene: TRBJ1-1
clone size: .
V gene: TRBV23-1
CDR3 protein: CASSQGGTEAFF
CDR3 DNA: TGCGCCAGCAGTCAGGGAGGAACTGAAGCTTTCTTT